These T cell receptor beta chains were read from a single sample in a study of identical twins. TCRdb analysed the 5' RACE reads with MiXCR anew, one entry per CDR3 protein. The table shows around 230,000 distinct CDR3 sequences, with about 6.7% occurring only once. The same sample was also used in a study of T cells expressing NK-cell markers.

Sequencing was done on a sample of CD8+ T cells sorted from blood. The receptors were sampled from a woman aged 18-29 years in good health. The CDR3 runs from the conserved cysteine through the conserved F or W.

>TRBV5-6|TRBJ1-2
CASSAGQDNYGYTF
>TRBV12-3/TRBV12-4|TRBJ2-1
CASSLTLPSNEQFF
>TRBV7-9|TRBJ1-1
CASSIMNTEAFF
>TRBV29-1|TRBJ2-7
CSVYRENSYEQYF
>TRBV7-9|TRBJ2-1
CASSWRADPYNEQFF
>TRBV12-3/TRBV12-4|TRBJ2-1
CASSPLAGGDEQFF
>TRBV4-2|TRBJ1-3
CASSPGWGDRVTLGPGNTIYF
>TRBV15|TRBJ2-5
CATSRGQGQETQYF
>TRBV5-5|TRBJ2-7
CASSPGGGPGYEQYF
>TRBV30|TRBJ2-5
CAWSKGDRETQYF
>TRBV7-3|TRBJ1-5
CASSLDRGQPQHF
>TRBV4-3|TRBJ2-5
CASSQDSGRAGETQYF
>TRBV3-1|TRBJ1-5
CASSQALGGSNQPQHF
>TRBV12-3/TRBV12-4|TRBJ2-5
CASSRLGETQYF
>TRBV27|TRBJ2-7
CASSLVFGTGSNEQYF
>TRBV3-1|TRBJ2-2
CASTSRGHLTGELFF
>TRBV9|TRBJ1-5
CASSEWPNQPQHF
>TRBV11-2|TRBJ1-3
CASSLRGPGNTIYF
>TRBV9|TRBJ1-1
CASSEGAGTEAFF
>TRBV7-8|TRBJ2-7
CASTPGGHPGDEQYF
>TRBV6-4|TRBJ2-3
CASSEGTSETDTQYF
>TRBV20-1|TRBJ1-5
CSARDATAGNQPQHF
>TRBV5-1|TRBJ2-5
CASSSGQGEETQYF
>TRBV5-1|TRBJ2-5
CASSLVLIQYQETQYF
>TRBV7-9|TRBJ1-4
CASSTTRGATNEKLFF
>TRBV27|TRBJ2-3
CASSFGRSTDTQYF
>TRBV9|TRBJ2-1
CASSVGSLAGPNEQFF
>TRBV4-1|TRBJ1-1
CASSQDFLGPEAFF
>TRBV12-3/TRBV12-4|TRBJ1-2
CASDRGNYGYTF
>TRBV13|TRBJ2-7
CASSSSGGSDEQYF
>TRBV6-2/TRBV6-3|TRBJ2-7
CASSYRGLAGAGEQYF
>TRBV18|TRBJ2-1
CASSPGGRGINEQFF
>TRBV29-1|TRBJ2-1
CSVELRGLATYNEQFF
>TRBV9|TRBJ1-2
CASTPLDSANYGYTF
>TRBV9|TRBJ2-1
CASSDGGSYNEQFF
>TRBV5-6|TRBJ2-3
CASSEWDRGFTDTQYF
>TRBV7-8|TRBJ1-5
CASSLVGDQPQHF
>TRBV6-1|TRBJ1-1
CAIFDRATEAFF
>TRBV9|TRBJ1-2
CASRTGGGYGYTF
>TRBV6-1|TRBJ2-1
CASSPAGGQGYNEQFF
>TRBV10-2|TRBJ2-1
CASTLLGLAPQKNNEQFF
>TRBV29-1|TRBJ1-2
CSVHRDRESGYTF
>TRBV11-2|TRBJ2-1
CASSSLVSDNEQFF
>TRBV9|TRBJ2-7
CASSATSGLYEQYF
>TRBV5-6|TRBJ2-3
CASSPSVLAGYTDTQYF
>TRBV6-4|TRBJ2-1
CASSESASGGYNEQFF
>TRBV29-1|TRBJ2-1
CSTPGLAGHNEQFF
>TRBV9|TRBJ2-7
CASSVSWGLKHHEQYF
>TRBV27|TRBJ2-7
CASSLGPLSYEQYF
>TRBV12-3/TRBV12-4|TRBJ2-2
CASSPGLASTGELFF
>TRBV19|TRBJ2-1
CASSVVASGIDEQFF
>TRBV4-3|TRBJ2-3
CASSQVGDPDTQYF
>TRBV5-1|TRBJ2-7
CASSLGAGPLYEQYF